The 30 T cell receptor beta chains below come from one sample, sequenced in a study of blood T cells in healthy people across ages. The authors ran a second PCR of 7 to 11 cycles using a sample-barcoded 5' primer and a J-beta primer mix. TCRdb re-called the 5' RACE reads through MiXCR, storing one row per CDR3 protein. The sample lists 800,000 to 1,000,000 distinct CDR3 sequences; roughly 43% were seen once. Sequencing was done on a sample of blood. The source of these receptors is a young man in good health.

CDR3 in amino acids: CASSFHRGDQPQHF. Here the CDR3 DNA reads TGTGCCAGCAGTTTCCACAGGGGGGATCAGCCCCAGCATTTT. J is TRBJ1-5 and V is TRBV6-2 or TRBV6-3; TRBD1 matches at 8 bases. V dropped 4 bases and J dropped 5; count of bases not matched to a gene: 4. The CDR3 totals 14 residues. The V gene's germline CDR1 is MNHEY and CDR2 SVGEGT.

V gene TRBV5-1 combines with J gene TRBJ2-3, with 8 bases that match TRBD2. V trimming: 3 bases; J trimming: 4 bases; junction bases outside the gene matches: 7. The germline V gene encodes CDR1 SGHRS and CDR2 YFSETQ. The CDR3 runs 15 residues. The CDR3 spells CASSSPGLDPDTQYF. DNA of the CDR3: TGCGCCAGCAGCTCTCCGGGACTAGACCCAGATACGCAGTATTTT. Variable domain in full (rest from reference TRBV5-1 and TRBJ2-3): KAGVTQTPRYLIKTRGQQVTLSCSPISGHRSVSWYQQTPGQGLQFLFEYFSETQRNKGNFPGRFSGRQFSNSRSEMNVSTLELGDSALYLCASSSPGLDPDTQYFGPGTRLTVL.

The rearrangement links TRBV5-1 to TRBJ2-3; 10 positions match TRBD2. This CDR3 region has 17 residues. V shed 7 bases and J 1 base; nucleotides not matched to a gene: 12. CDR1 and CDR2 from the germline V gene are SGHRS and YFSETQ. This CDR3 reads CASSAYTGTSGTDTQYF. The DNA for the CDR3 is TGCGCCAGCTCAGCCTATACCGGGACTAGCGGCACAGATACGCAGTATTTT.

This clonotype was seen a handful of times. The chain uses TRBV27 and TRBJ1-5; 7 bases align to TRBD1. V shed 4 bases and J 7 bases; nucleotides not matched to a gene: 7. Germline CDR1 MNHEY, CDR2 SMNVEV (reference sequence). The CDR3 spans 14 residues. The CDR3 sequence is CASSSQGVRQPQHF. The CDR3, as DNA: TGTGCCAGCAGTTCCCAGGGGGTGAGACAGCCCCAGCATTTT.

With regard to this clonotype: Since a much larger clone is just one base distant, this may be a read error. This chain joins TRBV4-2 and TRBJ1-4, with 9 positions matching TRBD1. V was clipped by 4 bases and J by 2 bases; unmatched bases: 8. Per the germline V gene, CDR1 is LGHNA and CDR2 is YNFKEQ. This CDR3 has 17 amino acids. The CDR3 spells CASSRDRVGGTNEKLFF. The CDR3 region has the DNA TGTGCCAGCAGCCGGGACAGGGTTGGAGGGACTAATGAAAAACTGTTTTTT.

This CDR3 is CASSLQTQYNEQFF. The CDR3 nucleotides are TGCGCCAGCAGCTTACAGACACAGTACAATGAGCAGTTCTTC. The chain is built from TRBV5-1 and TRBJ2-1, with unresolved D. The CDR3 extends over 14 amino acids. V gave up 2 bases and J gave up 4 bases, with 10 bases separating them. CDR1 is SGHRS, CDR2 YFSETQ, per germline.

The J gene is TRBJ2-1, the V gene TRBV7-3, with D perhaps being TRBD1 or TRBD2 (5 bases each). The tail of the sequence fits TRBJ2-7 better, so the J call may be wrong. The CDR3 sequence is 14 residues long. CDR1 is SGHTA, CDR2 FQGTGA, per germline. The CDR3 spells CASSASGTYNEQYF. Written as DNA, the CDR3 is TGTGCCAGCAGCGCCAGTGGGACCTACAATGAGCAGTACTTC.

This clonotype has a count of ten or more. The chain is built from TRBV3-1 and TRBJ1-2; 7 bases are a match to TRBD1. In germline, CDR1 is LGHDT, CDR2 YNNKEL (reference sequence). There are 15 residues in the CDR3. V was clipped by 2 bases and J by 6 bases; unmatched bases: 9. CDR3 region: CASSQWDSLSDGYTF. CDR3 DNA sequence: TGTGCCAGCAGCCAATGGGACAGCCTATCAGATGGCTACACCTTC.

The rearrangement joins TRBV7-2 to TRBJ2-2, with TRBD2 matching 11 bases. The germline V gene encodes CDR1 SGHTA and CDR2 FQGNSA. V gave up 4 bases and J gave up 5 bases; unmatched junction bases: 6. The CDR3 runs 16 residues. The CDR3 region has the DNA TGTGCCAGCAGCTCCCTAGCGGGGGGTACAACCGGGGAGCTGTTTTTT. Its protein is CASSSLAGGTTGELFF.

V is TRBV6-2 or TRBV6-3 and J is TRBJ1-5, with D hard to call. V was cut by 5 bases and J by 6 bases, with 17 bases left in between. The CDR3 length is 15 residues. The V gene's germline CDR1 is MNHEY and CDR2 SVGEGT. The CDR3 spells CASSIRSFDVQPQHF. CDR3 bases: TGTGCCAGCAGTATCCGGAGCTTTGACGTTCAGCCCCAGCATTTT.

As DNA, the CDR3 is TGTGCCAGCAGTTACTCCGGGGACACCTACTATGGCTACACCTTC. Its translation: CASSYSGDTYYGYTF. This rearrangement joins TRBV6-5 to TRBJ1-2; the D gene is possibly TRBD1 (6 bases). V lost 0 bases and J 3 bases, leaving 11 bases between the germline ends. Germline V CDR1 and CDR2: MNHEY, SVGAGI. The CDR3 sequence is 15 residues long.

The rearrangement uses TRBV7-8 and TRBJ2-1; possible D gene TRBD1, 6 bases. Trimming pared 1 base from V and 5 bases from J, leaving 12 bases between. The CDR3 totals 15 residues. Per germline, CDR1 SGHVS and CDR2 FQNEAQ. The CDR3, as DNA: TGTGCCAGCAGCTTAGTTCAGGGGTACAACAATGAGCAGTTCTTC. This gives the protein CASSLVQGYNNEQFF.

V and J are TRBV7-6 and TRBJ2-5, with D possibly called TRBD1 or TRBD2 (6 bases each). This CDR3 region has 15 residues. Germline V gene lookup returns CDR1 SGHVS and CDR2 FNYEAQ. Trimming cost V 4 bases and J 4 bases, with 16 bases left between them. The CDR3 spells CASSSEGGFGETQYF. As DNA, the CDR3 is TGTGCCAGCAGCTCCGAAGGGGGGTTTGGAGAGACCCAGTACTTC.

The V gene is TRBV6-2 or TRBV6-3, the J gene TRBJ1-3; D unresolved. Germline CDR1 and CDR2: MNHEY and SVGEGT. V lost 9 bases, J lost 0 bases, and 9 bases lay in between. This CDR3 has 13 residues. CDR3 residues: CASSRSSGNTIYF. In nucleotides, the CDR3 is TGTGCCAGTTCCCGGAGCTCTGGAAACACCATATATTTT.

As concerns this clonotype: No conserved phenylalanine or tryptophan ends this CDR3, so it is likely a read error. J is TRBJ2-3 and V is TRBV12-3 or TRBV12-4; perhaps TRBD1 as D (5 bases). The ends were cut back, 3 bases at V and 6 bases at J, with 13 bases in the middle. This CDR3 has 14 residues. The CDR3 loop reads CASSLRRGEDTQYS. The CDR3 DNA reads as TGTGCCAGCAGTTTGAGAAGGGGCGAGGATACGCAGTATTCT.

The chain's CDR3 is CASSQEDAGPYGYTF. DNA for the CDR3: TGCGCCAGCAGCCAAGAAGACGCAGGGCCCTATGGCTACACCTTC. The V gene is TRBV4-1, the J gene TRBJ1-2; weak D call: TRBD1 (5 bases). V lost 0 bases and J 4 bases, leaving 12 bases between the germline ends. The CDR3 consists of 15 residues. Germline loops: CDR1 MGHRA, CDR2 YSYEKL.

This clonotype was seen many times. The gene calls are TRBV7-2 and TRBJ2-1, with D perhaps matching TRBD2 (6 bases). CDR3 length: 14 amino acids. In germline, CDR1 is SGHTA, CDR2 FQGNSA. V lost 5 bases and J 5 bases, leaving 13 bases between the germline ends. The DNA of the CDR3 is TGTGCCAGCAGCCCGCGGGGTTTTAACAATGAGCAGTTCTTC. It codes for CASSPRGFNNEQFF.

The J gene is TRBJ1-1, the V gene TRBV20-1; a weak D match, TRBD1 (5 bases). This CDR3 has 12 residues. CDR1 DFQATT and CDR2 SNEGSKA come from the germline V gene (reference sequence). V was cut by 7 bases and J by 1 base, with 10 bases left in between. Here the CDR3 DNA reads TGCAGTGGAAAGGGACCGAACACTGAAGCTTTCTTT. Translation: CSGKGPNTEAFF.

This chain joins TRBV20-1 and TRBJ2-3; 11 nucleotides line up with TRBD2. With V trimmed by 3 bases and J by 4 bases, 6 bases remained unmatched. The V gene's germline CDR1 is DFQATT and CDR2 SNEGSKA (reference sequence). The CDR3 length is 15 residues. CDR3 amino acids: CSASQLAGEPDTQYF. CDR3 coding DNA: TGCAGTGCTAGCCAACTAGCGGGGGAACCAGATACGCAGTATTTT.

This clonotype was seen only a few times. This chain joins TRBV12-3 or TRBV12-4 and TRBJ2-1; tentative D call: TRBD2 (7 bases). The CDR3 covers 16 residues. V gave up 8 bases and J gave up 9 bases, with 26 bases separating them. CDR3 DNA: TGTGCCAGCGGCTTGATACCGGGGGGCCTCCCGACTGAGCAGTTCTTC. Its protein product is CASGLIPGGLPTEQFF.

This clonotype was found a few times. The genes are TRBV20-1 and TRBJ2-1; D unresolved. This CDR3 contains 16 residues. The germline V gene encodes CDR1 DFQATT and CDR2 SNEGSKA (reference sequence). Deletions cut 4 bases from V and 3 bases from J, with 19 bases between. Written as DNA, the CDR3 is TGCAGTGCTATAAATCTTCTCCTGGATGGCTACAATGAGCAGTTCTTC. This encodes CSAINLLLDGYNEQFF.

The chain couples TRBV5-6 to TRBJ2-7, with D maybe TRBD1 (5 bases). Looked up from germline, CDR1 is SGHDT and CDR2 is YYEEEE. V lost 4 bases and J lost 2, with 16 bases in between. The CDR3 extends over 15 amino acids. The CDR3, as DNA: TGTGCCAGCAGCCCCTATGTGACAGAGACCTACGAGCAGTACTTC. Residues: CASSPYVTETYEQYF.

The chain is built from TRBV5-5 and TRBJ2-5; 8 positions match TRBD2. The CDR3 runs 17 residues. CDR1 is SGHKS and CDR2 is YYEKEE in the germline V gene (reference sequence). V shed 0 bases, J shed 2 bases, and the junction held 9 bases outside the gene matches. The CDR3, as DNA: TGTGCCAGCAGCTTGGCCAATCTAGCGGGTGATCAAGAGACCCAGTACTTC. The encoded protein is CASSLANLAGDQETQYF.

On this clonotype itself: A read error may explain this, as a much larger clone is one base away. The chain combines TRBV6-5 with TRBJ2-3; D might be TRBD1 (5 bases). Trimming pared 5 bases from V and 4 bases from J, leaving 16 bases between. The CDR3 consists of 15 residues. Per the germline V gene, CDR1 is MNHEY and CDR2 is SVGAGI. In nucleotides, the CDR3 is TGTGCCAGCAGTCCCGCCTTAGGGGTCGCAGATACGCAGTATTTT. Its translation is CASSPALGVADTQYF.

The J gene is TRBJ2-5, the V gene TRBV5-1, with 14 bases lining up with TRBD2. V lost 4 bases, J lost 5 bases, and 7 bases stayed unmatched. The CDR3 has 16 amino acids. Per the germline V gene, CDR1 is SGHRS and CDR2 is YFSETQ. The CDR3, as DNA: TGCGCCAGCAGCAAGACTAGCGGGGGGGCCGGTGAGACCCAGTACTTC. It translates to CASSKTSGGAGETQYF.

The chain employs TRBV6-6 and TRBJ1-6, with a possible D match to TRBD1 (6 bases). Germline V gene data show CDR1 as MNHNY and CDR2 as SVGAGI (reference sequence). The V and J ends lost 2 bases and 7 bases respectively, with 18 bases between them. The CDR3 runs to 17 residues. The CDR3 DNA is TGTGCCAGCAGTTACCCCCTAAGGGGGACTATCAATTCACCCCTCCACTTT. Its protein is CASSYPLRGTINSPLHF.

Regarding this clonotype: Compared with germline, one end of the junction differs, possibly owing to a read error. This sequence joins TRBV6-6 and TRBJ2-7; TRBD2 matches at 10 bases. Near its end, the DNA agrees better with TRBJ2-5, so the J call may be wrong. The CDR3 runs to 15 residues. From germline, CDR1 is MNHNY and CDR2 SVGAGI (reference sequence). The CDR3 region has the DNA TGTGCCCGCAGACTAGGACTAGCGGACCAAGAGACCCAGTACTTC. Encoded protein: CARRLGLADQETQYF.

This clonotype turned up a few times. The CDR3 nucleotides read TGTGCCACCAGTGATTTGGATCAGACCGGGGAGCTGTTTTTT. Residues: CATSDLDQTGELFF. The V gene is TRBV24-1, the J gene TRBJ2-2, with D uncertain. Germline CDR1 reads KGHDR; CDR2 reads SFDVKD. V was cut by 0 bases and J by 5 bases, with 6 bases left in between. This CDR3 is built from 14 residues.

This chain connects TRBV15 to TRBJ2-1; maybe TRBD2 (5 bases). V was pared by 4 bases and J by 9 bases, with 16 bases between. Germline lookup yields CDR1 LNHNV and CDR2 YYDKDF (reference sequence). The CDR3 runs 14 residues. CDR3 bases: TGTGCCACCAGCATCACTTCGCGACGGGGTGAGCAGTTCTTC. As protein: CATSITSRRGEQFF.

The chain uses TRBV3-1 and TRBJ2-4; D may correspond to TRBD1 or TRBD2 (6 bases each). Germline CDR1 and CDR2: LGHDT and YNNKEL (reference sequence). The CDR3 sequence is 14 residues long. V dropped 2 bases and J dropped 7 bases, with 12 bases sitting between them. CDR3 in amino acids: CASSQYRAGNIQYF. The DNA for the CDR3 is TGTGCCAGCAGCCAATACAGGGCGGGGAACATTCAGTACTTC.